These 8 T cell receptor beta chains share one sample of origin, sequenced in a study of blood T cell repertoires in COVID-19. Profiling relied on immunoSEQ multiplex PCR, and the TCRdb table lists in-frame clones only, not all of them. This table holds about 230,000 clones, around 83% found once. What was sequenced was peripheral blood. These TCRs come from a woman between 45 and 60 years old with acute or convalescent COVID-19.

The chain joins TRBV28 to TRBJ1-5; D is ambiguous. The CDR3 is 16 residues long. The V end was cut by 5 bases, the J end by 0 bases, with 14 bases between. Looked up from germline, CDR1 is MDHEN and CDR2 is SYDVKM. The CDR3 region has the DNA TGTGCCAGCAGTCCGACCGTGGGCTATAGCAATCAGCCCCAGCATTTT. As protein: CASSPTVGYSNQPQHF. The full variable domain, rest sourced from reference TRBV28 and TRBJ1-5, is DVKVTQSSRYLVKRTGEKVFLECVQDMDHENMFWYRQDPGLGLRLIYFSYDVKMKEKGDIPEGYSVSREKKERFSLILESASTNQTSMYLCASSPTVGYSNQPQHFGDGTRLSIL.

The chain employs TRBV9 and TRBJ1-2; 8 bases agree with TRBD1. CDR3 size: 15 residues. Germline V gives CDR1 SGDLS, CDR2 YYNGEE. Losses at the gene ends were 2 bases for V and 4 bases for J; bases not matched to a gene: 7. The DNA of the CDR3 is TGTGCCAGCAGCGTTCAGGGGGCGGGAGTCTATGGCTACACCTTC. Translation gives CASSVQGAGVYGYTF.

V gene TRBV4-1 combines with J gene TRBJ2-7, with a weak D call TRBD1 (5 bases). The germline V and J ends were trimmed by 1 base and 3 bases, with 13 bases remaining between them. This CDR3 has 15 residues. Germline lookup yields CDR1 MGHRA and CDR2 YSYEKL. The CDR3 region is CASSQGEQAIYEQYF. CDR3 sequence (DNA): TGCGCCAGCAGCCAAGGCGAACAGGCGATCTACGAGCAGTACTTC.

A single count supports this clone. In DNA form, the CDR3 reads TGTGCCAGCAGCCGGACTAGCGGGAGTCCCCACAATGAGCAGTTCTTC. Protein sequence: CASSRTSGSPHNEQFF. V is TRBV28 and J is TRBJ2-1, with TRBD2 matching 13 bases. J lost 5 bases, V lost 6 bases, and 7 bases had no gene match. Germline V gene lookup returns CDR1 MDHEN and CDR2 SYDVKM. The CDR3 has 16 amino acids.

The rearrangement links TRBV19 to TRBJ2-5; D perhaps matches TRBD1 (5 bases). Trimming stripped 1 base from V and 6 bases from J, with 9 bases between. Germline lookup yields CDR1 LNHDA and CDR2 SQIVND (reference sequence). The CDR3 length is 13 residues. The CDR3 DNA is TGTGCCAGTAGTATAGTCGCAGGGAAGACCCAGTACTTC. As protein: CASSIVAGKTQYF.

V and J are TRBV28 and TRBJ2-6; no definite D call. Germline V gene sequence: CDR1 MDHEN, CDR2 SYDVKM. V lost 5 bases to trimming and J lost 0 bases, with 11 bases between them. CDR3 length equals 16 residues. CDR3 DNA: TGTGCCAGCAGTCCCCTCCAGTACTCTGGGGCCAACGTCCTGACTTTC. This gives the protein CASSPLQYSGANVLTF. Together with reference TRBV28 and TRBJ2-6, the CDR3 gives the full variable domain: DVKVTQSSRYLVKRTGEKVFLECVQDMDHENMFWYRQDPGLGLRLIYFSYDVKMKEKGDIPEGYSVSREKKERFSLILESASTNQTSMYLCASSPLQYSGANVLTFGAGSRLTVL.

This clone was counted at least ten times. This chain uses TRBV7-2 with TRBJ1-5; D gene ambiguous. The germline CDR1 and CDR2 sequences are SGHTA and FQGNSA. The CDR3 length is 15 residues. Trimming shortened V by 2 bases and J by 6 bases, and 14 bases separated the two germline ends. The CDR3 sequence: CASSLTSGQGQPQHF. The CDR3 coding sequence is TGTGCCAGCAGCTTAACCAGTGGGCAAGGTCAGCCCCAGCATTTT.

J is TRBJ2-5 and V is TRBV5-6, with 7 nucleotides matching TRBD1. Germline CDR1 and CDR2: SGHDT and YYEEEE. The CDR3 covers 15 residues. J lost 4 bases, V lost 4 bases, and 10 bases had no gene match. This chain's CDR3 is CASSPRDSWRETQYF. In DNA, the CDR3 is TGTGCCAGCAGCCCCCGGGACAGTTGGAGAGAGACCCAGTACTTC.